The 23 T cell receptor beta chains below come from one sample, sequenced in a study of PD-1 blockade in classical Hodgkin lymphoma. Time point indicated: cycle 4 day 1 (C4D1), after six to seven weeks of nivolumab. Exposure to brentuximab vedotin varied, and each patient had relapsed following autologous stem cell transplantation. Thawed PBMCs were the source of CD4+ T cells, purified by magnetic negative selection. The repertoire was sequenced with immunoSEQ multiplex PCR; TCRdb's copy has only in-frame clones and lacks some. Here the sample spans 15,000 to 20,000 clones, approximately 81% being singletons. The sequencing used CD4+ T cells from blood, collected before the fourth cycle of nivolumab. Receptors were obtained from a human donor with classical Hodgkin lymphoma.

The CDR3 spells CASSLEGLGAYNEQFF. CDR3 nucleotides: TGTGCCAGCAGCTTAGAGGGACTAGGGGCCTACAATGAGCAGTTCTTC. V and J are TRBV5-8 and TRBJ2-1, with 8 bases fitting TRBD2. CDR3 length: 16 residues. The junction had 6 bases not matched to a gene; V was cut back by 2 bases and J by 2 bases. The V gene's germline CDR1 is SGHTS and CDR2 YDEGEE. The complete variable domain, with remaining parts taken from reference TRBV5-8 and TRBJ2-1, reads EAGVTQSPTHLIKTRGQQATLRCSPISGHTSVYWYQQALGLGLQFLLWYDEGEERNRGNFPPRFSGRQFPNYSSELNVNALELEDSALYLCASSLEGLGAYNEQFFGPGTRLTVL.

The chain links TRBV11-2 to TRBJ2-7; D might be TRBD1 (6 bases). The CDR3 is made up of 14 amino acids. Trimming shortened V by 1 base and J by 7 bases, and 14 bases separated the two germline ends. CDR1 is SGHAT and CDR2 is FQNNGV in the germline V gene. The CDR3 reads CASSLATGRAEQYF. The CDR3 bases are TGTGCCAGCAGCTTAGCCACAGGGCGCGCGGAGCAGTACTTC.

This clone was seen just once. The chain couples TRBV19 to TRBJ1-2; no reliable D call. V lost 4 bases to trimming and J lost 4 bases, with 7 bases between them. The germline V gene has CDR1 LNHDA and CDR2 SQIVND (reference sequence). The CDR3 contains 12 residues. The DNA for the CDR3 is TGTGCCAGTAGTACAACCCTCTATGGCTACACCTTC. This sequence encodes CASSTTLYGYTF.

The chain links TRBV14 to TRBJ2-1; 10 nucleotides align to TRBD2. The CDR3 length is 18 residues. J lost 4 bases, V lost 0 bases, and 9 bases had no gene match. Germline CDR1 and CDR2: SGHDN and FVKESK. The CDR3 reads CASSQDSALAGVYNEQFF. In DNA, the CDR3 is TGTGCCAGCAGCCAAGATTCGGCCCTAGCGGGGGTTTACAATGAGCAGTTCTTC.

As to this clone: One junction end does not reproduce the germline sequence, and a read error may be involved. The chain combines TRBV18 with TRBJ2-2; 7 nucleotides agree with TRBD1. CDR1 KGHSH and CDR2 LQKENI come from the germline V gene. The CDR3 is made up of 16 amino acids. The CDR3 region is CASSAPGQINTGELFF. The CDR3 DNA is TGTGCCAGCTCAGCACCGGGACAGATAAACACCGGGGAGCTGTTTTTT.

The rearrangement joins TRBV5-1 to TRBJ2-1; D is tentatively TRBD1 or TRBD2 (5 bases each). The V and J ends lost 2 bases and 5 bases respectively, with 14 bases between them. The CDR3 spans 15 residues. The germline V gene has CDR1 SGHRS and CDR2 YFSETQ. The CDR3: CASSLSGTGHNEQFF. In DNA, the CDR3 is TGCGCCAGCAGCTTATCAGGGACGGGGCACAATGAGCAGTTCTTC.

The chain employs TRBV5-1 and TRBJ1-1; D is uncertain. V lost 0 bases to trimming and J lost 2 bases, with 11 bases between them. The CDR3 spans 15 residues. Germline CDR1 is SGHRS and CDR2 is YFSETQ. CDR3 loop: CASSLVGSFNTEAFF. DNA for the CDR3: TGCGCCAGCAGCTTGGTCGGGAGTTTTAACACTGAAGCTTTCTTT.

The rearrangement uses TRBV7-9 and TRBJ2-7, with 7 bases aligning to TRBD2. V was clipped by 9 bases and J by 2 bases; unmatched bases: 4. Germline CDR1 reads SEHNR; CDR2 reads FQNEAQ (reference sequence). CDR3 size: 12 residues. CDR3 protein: CASERDPYEQYV. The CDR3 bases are TGTGCCAGTGAGCGGGACCCCTACGAGCAGTACGTC.

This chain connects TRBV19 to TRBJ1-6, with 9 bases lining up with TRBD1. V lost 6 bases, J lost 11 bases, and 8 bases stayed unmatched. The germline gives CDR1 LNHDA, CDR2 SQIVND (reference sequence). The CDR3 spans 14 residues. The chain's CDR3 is CASRIQGAEAPLHF. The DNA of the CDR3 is TGTGCCAGTAGGATACAGGGGGCAGAGGCACCCCTCCACTTT.

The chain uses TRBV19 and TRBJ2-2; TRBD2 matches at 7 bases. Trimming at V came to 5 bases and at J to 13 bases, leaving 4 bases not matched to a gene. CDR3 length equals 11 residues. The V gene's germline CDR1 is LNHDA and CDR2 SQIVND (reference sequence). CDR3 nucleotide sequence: TGTGCCAGTAGTGGAGCGGGGAGGCTGTTTTTT. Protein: CASSGAGRLFF.

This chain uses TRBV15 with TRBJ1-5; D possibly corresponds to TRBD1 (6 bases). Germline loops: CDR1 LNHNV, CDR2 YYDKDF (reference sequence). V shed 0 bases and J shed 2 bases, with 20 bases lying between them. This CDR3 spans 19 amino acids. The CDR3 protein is CATSRDLRGQGGGNQPQHF. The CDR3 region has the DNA TGTGCCACCAGCAGAGATCTACGGGGGCAAGGTGGTGGCAATCAGCCCCAGCATTTT. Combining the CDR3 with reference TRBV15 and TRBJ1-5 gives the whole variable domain DAMVIQNPRYQVTQFGKPVTLSCSQTLNHNVMYWYQQKSSQAPKLLFHYYDKDFNNEADTPDNFQSRRPNTSFCFLDIRSPGLGDTAMYLCATSRDLRGQGGGNQPQHFGDGTRLSIL.

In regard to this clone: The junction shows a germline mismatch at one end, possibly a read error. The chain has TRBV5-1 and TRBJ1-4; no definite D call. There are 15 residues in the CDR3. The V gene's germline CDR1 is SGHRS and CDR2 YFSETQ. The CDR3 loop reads CASSVHRGSSEKLFF. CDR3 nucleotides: TGTGCCAGCAGCGTTCACCGGGGTTCTAGTGAAAAACTGTTTTTT.

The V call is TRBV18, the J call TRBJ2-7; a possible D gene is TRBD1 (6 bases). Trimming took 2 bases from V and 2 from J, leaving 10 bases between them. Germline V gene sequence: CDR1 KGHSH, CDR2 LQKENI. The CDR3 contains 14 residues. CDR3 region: CASSPRQEAYEQYF. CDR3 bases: TGTGCCAGCTCACCAAGACAGGAAGCCTACGAGCAGTACTTC.

In DNA form, the CDR3 reads TGTGCCAGCAGCTTAGGGGGACCCCAAGAGACCCAGTACTTC. Amino acid sequence: CASSLGGPQETQYF. J is TRBJ2-5 and V is TRBV11-2; D assignment may be TRBD1 or TRBD2 (5 bases each). The CDR3 totals 14 residues. V was cut by 1 base and J by 1 base, with 7 bases left in between. Germline V CDR1 and CDR2: SGHAT, FQNNGV.

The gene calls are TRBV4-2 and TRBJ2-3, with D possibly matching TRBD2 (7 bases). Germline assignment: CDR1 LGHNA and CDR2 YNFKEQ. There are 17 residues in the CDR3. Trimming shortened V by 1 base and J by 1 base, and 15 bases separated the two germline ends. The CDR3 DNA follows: TGTGCCAGCAGCCAAGTAGGGGGGGGGCCGGGCACAGATACGCAGTATTTT. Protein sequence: CASSQVGGGPGTDTQYF.

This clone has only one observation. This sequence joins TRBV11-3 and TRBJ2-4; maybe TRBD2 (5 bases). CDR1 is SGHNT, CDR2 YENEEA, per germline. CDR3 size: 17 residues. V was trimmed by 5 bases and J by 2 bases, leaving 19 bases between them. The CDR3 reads CASSTGGPGPSKNIQYF. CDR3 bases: TGTGCCAGCAGCACTGGCGGGCCGGGCCCTTCCAAAAACATTCAGTACTTC.

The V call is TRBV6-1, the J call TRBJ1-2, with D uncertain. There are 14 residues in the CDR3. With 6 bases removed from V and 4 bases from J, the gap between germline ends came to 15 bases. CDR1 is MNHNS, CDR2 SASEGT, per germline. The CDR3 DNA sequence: TGTGCCAGCAGCGCGGAAATGAGTAGCTATGGCTACACCTTC. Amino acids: CASSAEMSSYGYTF.

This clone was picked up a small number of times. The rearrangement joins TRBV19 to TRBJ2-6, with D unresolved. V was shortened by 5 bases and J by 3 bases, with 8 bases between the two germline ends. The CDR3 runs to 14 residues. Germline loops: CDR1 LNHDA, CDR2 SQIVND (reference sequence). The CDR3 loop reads CASSFRVGANVLTF. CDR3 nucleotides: TGTGCCAGTAGTTTCCGGGTTGGGGCCAACGTCCTGACTTTC. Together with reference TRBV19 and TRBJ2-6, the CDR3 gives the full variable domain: DGGITQSPKYLFRKEGQNVTLSCEQNLNHDAMYWYRQDPGQGLRLIYYSQIVNDFQKGDIAEGYSVSREKKESFPLTVTSAQKNPTAFYLCASSFRVGANVLTFGAGSRLTVL.

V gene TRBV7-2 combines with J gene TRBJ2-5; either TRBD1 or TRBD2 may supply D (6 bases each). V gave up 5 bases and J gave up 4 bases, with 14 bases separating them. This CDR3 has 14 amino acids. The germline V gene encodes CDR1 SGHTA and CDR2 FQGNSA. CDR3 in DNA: TGTGCCAGCAGCCCTCCGGGGGCGAGAGAGACCCAGTACTTC. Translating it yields CASSPPGARETQYF.

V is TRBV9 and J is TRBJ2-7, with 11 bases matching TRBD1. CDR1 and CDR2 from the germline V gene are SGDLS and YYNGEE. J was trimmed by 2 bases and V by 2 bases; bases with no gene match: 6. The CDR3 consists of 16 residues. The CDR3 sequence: CASSVGTGGAPYEQYF. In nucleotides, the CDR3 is TGTGCCAGCAGCGTGGGGACAGGGGGTGCACCCTACGAGCAGTACTTC.

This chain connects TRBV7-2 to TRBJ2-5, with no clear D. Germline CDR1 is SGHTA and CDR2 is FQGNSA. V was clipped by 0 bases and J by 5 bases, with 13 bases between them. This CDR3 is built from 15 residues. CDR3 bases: TGTGCCAGCAGCTTAGCGTCAGGCGAGGCGGAGACCCAGTACTTC. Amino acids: CASSLASGEAETQYF.

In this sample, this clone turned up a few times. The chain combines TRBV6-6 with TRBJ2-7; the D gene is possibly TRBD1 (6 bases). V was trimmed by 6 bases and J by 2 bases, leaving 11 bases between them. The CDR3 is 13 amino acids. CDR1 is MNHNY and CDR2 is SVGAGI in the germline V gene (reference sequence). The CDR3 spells CASSPRGTYEQYV. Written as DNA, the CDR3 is TGTGCCAGCAGCCCCAGGGGAACCTACGAGCAGTACGTC.

DNA for the CDR3: TGCGCCAGCAGGTATTCTCCAGGGCCTAACTATGGCTACACCTTC. This codes for CASRYSPGPNYGYTF. V usage is TRBV5-1 and J usage is TRBJ1-2, with D possibly TRBD1 on 5 matching bases. CDR3 length: 15 amino acids. Germline values: CDR1 SGHRS, CDR2 YFSETQ. Trimming stripped 5 bases from V and 0 bases from J, with 14 bases between. The whole variable domain, filled in from reference TRBV5-1 and TRBJ1-2, reads KAGVTQTPRYLIKTRGQQVTLSCSPISGHRSVSWYQQTPGQGLQFLFEYFSETQRNKGNFPGRFSGRQFSNSRSEMNVSTLELGDSALYLCASRYSPGPNYGYTFGSGTRLTVV.